Presented here are 31 T cell receptor beta chains from one specimen sequenced in a study of OX40 agonist ivuxolimab in advanced cancers. Produced via immunoSEQ multiplex PCR; TCRdb's table is partial and in-frame only. The sample holds 90,000 or so clones, more than 85% seen once. The sample was CD4+ or CD8+ T cells sorted from blood, taken in a trial of the OX40 agonist ivuxolimab. All receptors derive from an adult with an advanced solid tumor such as melanoma, head and neck, liver or kidney cancer.

V usage is TRBV6-5 and J usage is TRBJ1-2; TRBD1 might be the D (5 bases). Trimming stripped 9 bases from V and 9 bases from J, with 23 bases between. The CDR3 length is 14 residues. Germline V gene lookup returns CDR1 MNHEY and CDR2 SVGAGI. As DNA, the CDR3 is TGTGCCAGGGCTGGAGGGGCAGCGCTTAAGTGCTACACCTTC. This sequence encodes CARAGGAALKCYTF.

The rearrangement uses TRBV30 and TRBJ1-1; 8 bases map to TRBD1. In germline, CDR1 is GTSNPN, CDR2 SVGIG (reference sequence). CDR3 length: 15 residues. Trimming removed 0 bases from V and 0 bases from J; junction bases left unmatched: 3. CDR3 loop: CAWSVETGVNTEAFF. The DNA for the CDR3 is TGTGCCTGGAGTGTCGAGACAGGGGTGAACACTGAAGCTTTCTTT.

This clone was counted once. The genes are TRBV27 and TRBJ2-7; 12 bases agree with TRBD2. CDR1 MNHEY and CDR2 SMNVEV come from the germline V gene (reference sequence). The V gene end was trimmed by 8 bases and the J gene end by 3 bases; junction bases not matched to a gene: 5. This CDR3 is 14 amino acids long. The CDR3 loop is CASGTTSGSYEQYF. The CDR3 DNA sequence: TGTGCCAGCGGCACGACTAGCGGGAGCTACGAGCAGTACTTC.

The chain is built from TRBV15 and TRBJ2-7; no firm D call. The CDR3 contains 14 residues. Germline loops: CDR1 LNHNV, CDR2 YYDKDF (reference sequence). V lost 3 bases, J lost 0 bases, and 9 bases lay in between. The CDR3 DNA reads as TGTGCCACCAGCAGCGACCGTATCTCCTACGAGCAGTACTTC. The encoded protein is CATSSDRISYEQYF.

The gene calls are TRBV6-5 and TRBJ1-4, with unresolved D. CDR1 and CDR2 from the germline V gene are MNHEY and SVGAGI. The CDR3 sequence is 12 residues long. Trimming removed 5 bases at V and 6 bases at J, with 7 bases between. CDR3 region: CASSPGYEKLFF. The CDR3, as DNA: TGTGCCAGCAGTCCGGGGTATGAAAAACTGTTTTTT.

V and J are TRBV6-6 and TRBJ2-1; unclear D gene. Deletions cut 8 bases from V and 6 bases from J, with 11 bases between. Germline V gene lookup returns CDR1 MNHNY and CDR2 SVGAGI (reference sequence). The CDR3 runs to 12 residues. CDR3 loop: CASSWGGNEQFF. The CDR3 nucleotides are TGTGCCAGCTCATGGGGTGGCAATGAGCAGTTCTTC.

The chain recombines TRBV4-1 with TRBJ2-7; D perhaps matches TRBD1 (5 bases). Deletions cut 4 bases from V and 0 bases from J, with 10 bases between. The CDR3 covers 14 residues. CDR1 and CDR2 (germline): MGHRA, YSYEKL. CDR3 sequence: CASSPATASYEQYF. The CDR3 DNA sequence: TGCGCCAGCAGCCCCGCGACAGCCTCCTACGAGCAGTACTTC.

The chain uses TRBV2 and TRBJ2-2; D gene ambiguous. CDR1 is SNHLY, CDR2 FYNNEI, per germline. The CDR3 sequence is 15 residues long. Trimming removed 4 bases at V and 0 bases at J, with 9 bases between. The CDR3: CASSVWQSNTGELFF. CDR3 DNA: TGTGCCAGCAGTGTATGGCAGTCGAACACCGGGGAGCTGTTTTTT.

V usage is TRBV6-1 and J usage is TRBJ2-2, with TRBD1 matching over 10 bases. V lost 3 bases to trimming and J lost 7 bases; unmatched junction nucleotides: 8. The CDR3 has 16 residues. CDR1 is MNHNS, CDR2 SASEGT, per germline. The CDR3 loop is CASSDDRGRYGGELFF. The CDR3 region has the DNA TGTGCCAGCAGTGATGACAGGGGGCGTTATGGCGGGGAGCTGTTTTTT.

The chain is built from TRBV9 and TRBJ1-1; D remains ambiguous. This CDR3 spans 14 amino acids. CDR1 is SGDLS and CDR2 is YYNGEE in the germline V gene. The germline V and J ends were trimmed by 0 bases and 1 base, with 7 bases remaining between them. CDR3 amino acids: CASSVGDPNTEAFF. The CDR3 nucleotides read TGTGCCAGCAGCGTAGGGGATCCGAACACTGAAGCTTTCTTT.

The chain uses TRBV30 and TRBJ1-5; TRBD1 might be the D (5 bases). Trimming took 2 bases from V and 0 from J, leaving 8 bases between them. The CDR3 runs 14 residues. Germline V CDR1 and CDR2: GTSNPN, SVGIG (reference sequence). CDR3 nucleotides: TGTGCCTGGAGTTCAGGGAATAGCAATCAGCCCCAGCATTTT. Amino acid sequence: CAWSSGNSNQPQHF.

V gene TRBV5-1 combines with J gene TRBJ2-1, with 7 bases fitting TRBD2. CDR1 is SGHRS and CDR2 is YFSETQ in the germline V gene. J was trimmed by 4 bases and V by 3 bases; bases with no gene match: 1. The CDR3 runs 13 residues. The CDR3 DNA reads TGCGCCAGCAGCTCGGGAGGATACAATGAGCAGTTCTTC. It translates to CASSSGGYNEQFF.

This chain joins TRBV23-1 and TRBJ2-5; perhaps TRBD1 as D (6 bases). TRBV23-1 is labeled an ORF, and its function is uncertain. The CDR3 loop spans 15 amino acids. V was clipped by 1 base and J by 2 bases, with 11 bases between them. CDR3 DNA: TGCGCCAGCAGTCAATATGTCAGGGGTCAAGAGACCCAGTACTTC. This codes for CASSQYVRGQETQYF.

This chain links TRBV19 with TRBJ1-1; 8 nucleotides agree with TRBD1. CDR1 and CDR2 from the germline V gene are LNHDA and SQIVND (reference sequence). V was pared by 4 bases and J by 1 base, with 5 bases of the junction left unmatched. The CDR3 runs to 15 residues. CDR3 protein: CASSTRQGRNTEAFF. In nucleotides, the CDR3 is TGTGCCAGTAGTACCCGACAGGGGCGGAACACTGAAGCTTTCTTT.

This chain links TRBV2 with TRBJ2-1; D is tentatively TRBD1 or TRBD2 (5 bases each). V lost 4 bases and J lost 9, with 19 bases in between. Per the germline V gene, CDR1 is SNHLY and CDR2 is FYNNEI. The CDR3 has 15 amino acids. CDR3 residues: CASSVRDGGDGEQFF. The CDR3 DNA reads as TGTGCCAGCAGTGTTAGGGACGGAGGTGATGGTGAGCAGTTCTTC.

The chain employs TRBV6-5 and TRBJ1-2; no clear D. Trimming cost V 2 bases and J 0 bases, with 4 bases left between them. Germline loops: CDR1 MNHEY, CDR2 SVGAGI. This CDR3 is 13 amino acids long. CDR3 protein: CASSYNANYGYTF. DNA for the CDR3: TGTGCCAGCAGTTACAACGCTAACTATGGCTACACCTTC.

This clone has just one count. The chain employs TRBV28 and TRBJ1-2, with D possibly TRBD1 on 5 matching bases. Per the germline V gene, CDR1 is MDHEN and CDR2 is SYDVKM. Trimming stripped 4 bases from V and 7 bases from J, with 13 bases between. The CDR3 extends over 13 amino acids. This CDR3 reads CASSYGQWAGYTF. Written as DNA, the CDR3 is TGTGCCAGCAGTTATGGACAATGGGCTGGCTACACCTTC.

The V gene is TRBV19, the J gene TRBJ2-1; 8 nucleotides align to TRBD2. Germline CDR1 reads LNHDA; CDR2 reads SQIVND (reference sequence). The ends lost 7 bases at V and 8 bases at J; junction bases unmatched: 13. This CDR3 region has 15 residues. CDR3 protein: CASTKGTSGIDEQFF. The CDR3 DNA reads TGTGCCAGTACCAAGGGCACTAGCGGCATCGATGAGCAGTTCTTC. Supplemented by reference TRBV19 and TRBJ2-1, the full variable domain reads DGGITQSPKYLFRKEGQNVTLSCEQNLNHDAMYWYRQDPGQGLRLIYYSQIVNDFQKGDIAEGYSVSREKKESFPLTVTSAQKNPTAFYLCASTKGTSGIDEQFFGPGTRLTVL.

The V and J genes are TRBV9 and TRBJ2-2; 8 bases fit TRBD2. The CDR3 is 16 residues long. Germline V gives CDR1 SGDLS, CDR2 YYNGEE. With V trimmed by 2 bases and J by 2 bases, 5 bases remained unmatched. Written as DNA, the CDR3 is TGTGCCAGCAGCGTCCCAGCGGGGGCAAACACCGGGGAGCTGTTTTTT. Amino acids: CASSVPAGANTGELFF.

The CDR3 DNA follows: TGTGCCAGCAGCGTAGGGGGCAGGGAGGGCAATGAGCAGTTCTTC. Amino acid sequence: CASSVGGREGNEQFF. V is TRBV9 and J is TRBJ2-1; 7 positions match TRBD2. Germline lookup yields CDR1 SGDLS and CDR2 YYNGEE. The CDR3 runs 15 residues. J gave up 6 bases and V 0 bases, and 6 bases lay outside the gene matches.

As regards this clone: This CDR3 is also generated by other DNA sequences in the sample. This chain uses TRBV27 with TRBJ2-7, with 9 bases that match TRBD1. CDR3 length: 14 amino acids. J lost 1 base, V lost 3 bases, and 1 base had no gene match. The germline V gene has CDR1 MNHEY and CDR2 SMNVEV (reference sequence). The CDR3 spells CASSFGTGSYEQYF. The CDR3 nucleotides read TGTGCCAGCAGTTTCGGGACAGGGTCCTACGAGCAGTACTTC.

The chain links TRBV2 to TRBJ1-5; weak D call: TRBD1 (5 bases). CDR1 SNHLY and CDR2 FYNNEI come from the germline V gene. V was pared by 6 bases and J by 6 bases, with 12 bases between. The CDR3 covers 13 residues. The CDR3 nucleotides read TGTGCCAGCAGCGGGACCGCTCTTCAGCCCCAGCATTTT. Protein sequence: CASSGTALQPQHF. The entire variable domain, with the rest obtained from reference TRBV2 and TRBJ1-5, is as follows: EPEVTQTPSHQVTQMGQEVILRCVPISNHLYFYWYRQILGQKVEFLVSFYNNEISEKSEIFDDQFSVERPDGSNFTLKIRSTKLEDSAMYFCASSGTALQPQHFGDGTRLSIL.

The chain recombines TRBV19 with TRBJ2-7; TRBD2 matches 7 bases. Germline CDR1 and CDR2: LNHDA and SQIVND (reference sequence). This CDR3 is 14 amino acids long. J lost 2 bases, V lost 6 bases, and 7 bases had no gene match. CDR3 protein: CASRWASGPYEQYF. As DNA, the CDR3 is TGTGCCAGTAGATGGGCTAGCGGACCCTACGAGCAGTACTTC.

The V and J genes are TRBV19 and TRBJ1-2; D remains ambiguous. Trimming stripped 6 bases from V and 1 base from J, with 12 bases between. Germline V gives CDR1 LNHDA, CDR2 SQIVND (reference sequence). The CDR3 spans 14 residues. The CDR3 sequence: CASSSGSVNYGYTF. The DNA of the CDR3 is TGTGCCAGTAGCTCGGGGTCGGTTAACTATGGCTACACCTTC. Based on the CDR3 plus reference TRBV19 and TRBJ1-2, the full variable domain is DGGITQSPKYLFRKEGQNVTLSCEQNLNHDAMYWYRQDPGQGLRLIYYSQIVNDFQKGDIAEGYSVSREKKESFPLTVTSAQKNPTAFYLCASSSGSVNYGYTFGSGTRLTVV.

CDR3 sequence: CASSHGQGPAHEQFF. The CDR3 coding sequence is TGCGCCAGCAGCCACGGACAGGGCCCAGCCCATGAGCAGTTCTTC. The chain joins TRBV4-3 to TRBJ2-1, with TRBD1 matching 8 bases. V trimming: 3 bases; J trimming: 8 bases; junction bases outside the gene matches: 9. CDR3 length equals 15 residues. Germline-derived CDR1 and CDR2 are LGHNA and YSLEER.

The rearrangement joins TRBV9 to TRBJ2-2; no clear D. Trimming removed 0 bases at V and 6 bases at J, with 9 bases between. Germline-derived CDR1 and CDR2 are SGDLS and YYNGEE. The CDR3 runs 14 residues. This CDR3 reads CASSVGSAAGELFF. In DNA, the CDR3 is TGTGCCAGCAGCGTAGGGTCGGCGGCCGGGGAGCTGTTTTTT. The variable domain in full, with the rest retrieved from reference TRBV9 and TRBJ2-2, is DSGVTQTPKHLITATGQRVTLRCSPRSGDLSVYWYQQSLDQGLQFLIQYYNGEERAKGNILERFSAQQFPDLHSELNLSSLELGDSALYFCASSVGSAAGELFFGEGSRLTVL.

The rearrangement uses TRBV27 and TRBJ2-1; 9 bases line up with TRBD2. CDR3 size: 13 residues. CDR1 MNHEY and CDR2 SMNVEV come from the germline V gene (reference sequence). J lost 9 bases, V lost 2 bases, and 2 bases had no gene match. The CDR3 loop is CASSLGRGGEQFF. CDR3 nucleotide sequence: TGTGCCAGCAGTTTAGGGCGGGGGGGTGAGCAGTTCTTC.

The chain carries TRBV25-1 and TRBJ2-3, with TRBD1 matching over 8 bases. The CDR3 runs 18 residues. V lost 4 bases to trimming and J lost 0 bases; unmatched junction nucleotides: 12. In germline, CDR1 is MGHDK, CDR2 SYGVNS. The CDR3 coding sequence is TGTGCCAGCAGTGGAGATTCAACAGGGGGACTTAGCACAGATACGCAGTATTTT. It is translated as CASSGDSTGGLSTDTQYF.

This chain uses TRBV5-4 with TRBJ2-2, with D perhaps TRBD1 (5 bases). V was clipped by 4 bases and J by 6 bases, with 7 bases between them. Germline V gene sequence: CDR1 SGHNT, CDR2 YYREEE (reference sequence). The CDR3 has 12 amino acids. CDR3 bases: TGTGCCAGCAGCCAGGGCGCCGGGGAGCTGTTTTTT. It specifies CASSQGAGELFF.

This chain connects TRBV9 to TRBJ2-7; 8 bases map to TRBD1. CDR3 size: 14 residues. Germline CDR1 is SGDLS and CDR2 is YYNGEE. V was clipped by 2 bases and J by 1 base; unmatched bases: 2. This CDR3 is CASSVTGDSYEQYF. CDR3 nucleotides: TGTGCCAGCAGCGTGACAGGGGATTCCTACGAGCAGTACTTC.

V is TRBV27 and J is TRBJ1-1; D gene unclear. V lost 4 bases and J 5 bases, leaving 14 bases between the germline ends. The CDR3 consists of 14 residues. Germline CDR1 is MNHEY and CDR2 is SMNVEV (reference sequence). CDR3 nucleotides: TGTGCCAGCAGTTGGACTGGATTGGGGACTGAAGCTTTCTTT. Residues: CASSWTGLGTEAFF.